These 9 T cell receptor beta chains share one sample of origin, sequenced in a study of blood T cell repertoires in COVID-19. Only in-frame clones appear in the TCRdb table, and some are missing; sequencing was by immunoSEQ multiplex PCR. Of more than 85,000 clones listed, under 85% are singletons. The specimen sequenced was peripheral blood. These receptors originate from a human donor in a cohort sampled during active COVID-19.

V usage is TRBV7-9 and J usage is TRBJ1-2; no clear D gene. The V end was cut by 3 bases, the J end by 6 bases, with 14 bases between. Germline loops: CDR1 SEHNR, CDR2 FQNEAQ (reference sequence). The CDR3 is 14 residues long. The CDR3: CASSFPGRAHGYTF. The CDR3 coding sequence is TGTGCCAGCAGCTTCCCGGGGAGGGCGCATGGCTACACCTTC.

The V call is TRBV5-1, the J call TRBJ2-5, with D unresolved. The CDR3 is made up of 12 amino acids. Germline V gene sequence: CDR1 SGHRS, CDR2 YFSETQ. V gave up 4 bases and J gave up 1 base, with 5 bases separating them. The CDR3 sequence: CASSAGQETQYF. In DNA form, the CDR3 reads TGCGCCAGCAGCGCAGGCCAAGAGACCCAGTACTTC.

The V gene is TRBV15, the J gene TRBJ2-7, with D possibly matching TRBD1 (5 bases). This CDR3 contains 14 residues. In germline, CDR1 is LNHNV, CDR2 YYDKDF (reference sequence). V was trimmed by 1 base and J by 6 bases, leaving 13 bases between them. CDR3 nucleotides: TGTGCCACCAGCAGAGTCAGGGCGGCCAGCGAGCAGTACTTC. Translation: CATSRVRAASEQYF. The full variable domain, rest sourced from reference TRBV15 and TRBJ2-7, is DAMVIQNPRYQVTQFGKPVTLSCSQTLNHNVMYWYQQKSSQAPKLLFHYYDKDFNNEADTPDNFQSRRPNTSFCFLDIRSPGLGDTAMYLCATSRVRAASEQYFGPGTRLTVT.

The CDR3 sequence is CATSASVNQPQHF. DNA of the CDR3: TGTGCCACCAGTGCGTCTGTTAATCAGCCCCAGCATTTT. The rearrangement joins TRBV24-1 to TRBJ1-5; D not resolved. CDR1 and CDR2 from the germline V gene are KGHDR and SFDVKD. V was cut by 5 bases and J by 4 bases, with 8 bases left in between. The CDR3 loop spans 13 amino acids.

The genes are TRBV18 and TRBJ2-1; D gene uncertain. Germline-derived CDR1 and CDR2 are KGHSH and LQKENI. The CDR3 extends over 12 amino acids. Deletions cut 2 bases from V and 7 bases from J, with 6 bases between. CDR3 DNA sequence: TGTGCCAGCTCACCATACGGTAATGAGCAGTTCTTC. This sequence encodes CASSPYGNEQFF.

The chain has TRBV4-3 and TRBJ1-5; a weak D match, TRBD1 (6 bases). The V end was cut by 0 bases, the J end by 2 bases, with 11 bases between. Germline V gives CDR1 LGHNA, CDR2 YSLEER. CDR3 length: 16 amino acids. The CDR3 here is CASSQDLRGGNQPQHF. The CDR3, as DNA: TGCGCCAGCAGCCAAGATCTCAGGGGAGGCAATCAGCCCCAGCATTTT.

The CDR3 nucleotides read TGTGCCAGCAGTGAAACAGGGGCAGATACGCAGTATTTT. Protein product: CASSETGADTQYF. J is TRBJ2-3 and V is TRBV6-1; 7 positions agree with TRBD1. J lost 4 bases, V lost 2 bases, and 0 bases had no gene match. The CDR3 runs to 13 residues. Germline CDR1 reads MNHNS; CDR2 reads SASEGT.

V usage is TRBV21-1 and J usage is TRBJ2-3; TRBD2 reflects the table's D call only, with no check against the DNA. TRBV21-1 is given as a pseudogene. This CDR3 region has 13 residues. CDR3 amino acids: CASSKGGTDTQYF. The DNA for the CDR3 is TGTGCCAGCAGCAAAGGCGGCACAGATACGCAGTATTTT.

Here the CDR3 DNA reads TGTGCCAGCAGTCCAGACATCTACGAGCAGTACTTC. It codes for CASSPDIYEQYF. The rearrangement links TRBV6-6 to TRBJ2-7; no definite D call. This CDR3 is 12 amino acids long. Germline V gene data show CDR1 as MNHNY and CDR2 as SVGAGI (reference sequence). Trimming stripped 5 bases from V and 3 bases from J, with 8 bases between.